The 12 T cell receptor beta chains given below trace back to one sample, sequenced in a study of T cells expressing NK-cell markers. TCRdb reprocessed the 5' RACE reads and stores each CDR3 protein as one record, lacking DNA. This specimen shows 200,000 to 300,000 distinct CDR3 sequences; the ten leading clones hold 4% to 5%. The sample consisted of blood T cells: a sorted CD56 or NKG2C T cell subset, CD4+ or CD8+ T cells, or bulk PBMC T cells (not recorded which). The source of these receptors is a woman between 18 and 69 years old in good health.

The CDR3 loop is CSANPRTNTGELFF. The gene calls are TRBV20-1 and TRBJ2-2; the D gene TCRdb calls, TRBD2, cannot be checked with no DNA. This CDR3 has 14 amino acids. The germline V gene has CDR1 DFQATT and CDR2 SNEGSKA (reference sequence).

The rearrangement uses TRBV9 and TRBJ2-3; TCRdb proposes TRBD1, but this gene call is untestable without DNA. Germline V lookup: CDR1 SGDLS, CDR2 YYNGEE. This CDR3 comprises 13 residues. Here the CDR3 reads CASSDRAKDTQYF.

The chain couples TRBV12-3 or TRBV12-4 to TRBJ2-7; TCRdb outputs TRBD1, but without DNA this stays unchecked. The CDR3 has 14 amino acids. The CDR3 is CASSPDGFNSEQYF.

V usage is TRBV20-1 and J usage is TRBJ1-2. CDR1 and CDR2 from the germline V gene are DFQATT and SNEGSKA (reference sequence). CDR3 length: 13 residues. The CDR3 loop reads CSARVRQHYGYTF.

The rearrangement uses TRBV6-1 and TRBJ1-1; there is no DNA to check the TCRdb D call of TRBD1. CDR3 length: 16 residues. The germline CDR1 and CDR2 sequences are MNHNS and SASEGT. The CDR3 region is CASSPYLRDRRTEAFF.

The chain links TRBV29-1 to TRBJ1-1. The CDR3 totals 14 residues. Germline CDR1 and CDR2: SQVTM and ANQGSEA. The CDR3 region is CSVEEEPTNTKAFF.

The CDR3 region is CASSPGHRGEQFF. This chain uses TRBV11-2 with TRBJ2-1; TCRdb picks TRBD1, but there is no DNA to check that call. The V gene's germline CDR1 is SGHAT and CDR2 FQNNGV. The CDR3 has 13 amino acids.

The J gene is TRBJ1-2, the V gene TRBV20-1; TCRdb gives TRBD1 as the D gene, but with no DNA this cannot be confirmed. Germline assignment: CDR1 DFQATT and CDR2 SNEGSKA (reference sequence). The CDR3 is made up of 14 amino acids. CDR3 protein: CSARNFGGSYGYTF.

J is TRBJ1-4 and V is TRBV7-9. Per the germline V gene, CDR1 is SEHNR and CDR2 is FQNEAQ (reference sequence). This CDR3 has 14 residues. The CDR3 here is CASSLELVNEKLFF.

The chain is built from TRBV7-6 and TRBJ2-3; TCRdb selects TRBD1, and the lack of DNA leaves this call unchecked. The CDR3 has 19 residues. Germline V gives CDR1 SGHVS, CDR2 FNYEAQ. The CDR3 reads CASSHIRAGQGFSTDTQYF.

The chain has TRBV10-3 and TRBJ2-5; the D call from TCRdb, TRBD1, cannot be confirmed without DNA. Germline assignment: CDR1 ENHRY and CDR2 SYGVKD. The CDR3 sequence is 15 residues long. This CDR3 reads CAITQGGSNQETQYF.

The chain uses TRBV9 and TRBJ2-2; the TRBD1 assignment by TCRdb is unverifiable without DNA. The CDR3 sequence is 15 residues long. Germline CDR1 is SGDLS and CDR2 is YYNGEE. CDR3 protein: CASSEGRVNTGELFF.